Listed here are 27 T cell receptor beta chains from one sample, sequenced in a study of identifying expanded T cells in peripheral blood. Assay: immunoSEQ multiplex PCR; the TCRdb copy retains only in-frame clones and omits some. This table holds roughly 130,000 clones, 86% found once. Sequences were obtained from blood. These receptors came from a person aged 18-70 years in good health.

The CDR3 DNA follows: TGCGCCAGCAGCGCCGGGACGGATGACTACACCTTC. This encodes CASSAGTDDYTF. The chain is built from TRBV5-1 and TRBJ1-2, with D perhaps TRBD1 (5 bases). V dropped 4 bases and J dropped 10 bases, with 14 bases sitting between them. Germline CDR1 reads SGHRS; CDR2 reads YFSETQ. The CDR3 sequence is 12 residues long.

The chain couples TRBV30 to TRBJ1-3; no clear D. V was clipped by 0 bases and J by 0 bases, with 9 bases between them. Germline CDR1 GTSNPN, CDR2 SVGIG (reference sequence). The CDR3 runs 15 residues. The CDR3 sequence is CAWSVGGSSGNTIYF. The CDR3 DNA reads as TGTGCCTGGAGTGTGGGCGGAAGCTCTGGAAACACCATATATTTT.

The CDR3 bases are TGTGCCAGCAGCATGAGGGACTACACTGAAGCTTTCTTT. Translation: CASSMRDYTEAFF. The rearrangement links TRBV7-3 to TRBJ1-1, with D perhaps matching TRBD1 (5 bases). Germline V CDR1 and CDR2: SGHTA, FQGTGA. The CDR3 runs 13 residues. Trimming pared 5 bases from V and 3 bases from J, leaving 10 bases between.

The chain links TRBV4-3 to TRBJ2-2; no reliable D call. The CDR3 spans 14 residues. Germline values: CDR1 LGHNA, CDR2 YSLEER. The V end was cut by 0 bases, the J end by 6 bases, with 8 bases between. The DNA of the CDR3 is TGCGCCAGCAGCCAAGATATGTCAGCCGGGGAGCTGTTTTTT. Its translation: CASSQDMSAGELFF.

CDR3 sequence: CASSLGGTQKGTEAFF. Here the CDR3 DNA reads TGCGCCAGCAGCTTGGGGGGGACCCAAAAGGGGACTGAAGCTTTCTTT. The J gene is TRBJ1-1, the V gene TRBV5-1, with a possible D match to TRBD1 (5 bases). Trimming left V 0 bases short and J 5 bases short, with 17 bases between. From germline, CDR1 is SGHRS and CDR2 YFSETQ. The CDR3 has 16 amino acids.

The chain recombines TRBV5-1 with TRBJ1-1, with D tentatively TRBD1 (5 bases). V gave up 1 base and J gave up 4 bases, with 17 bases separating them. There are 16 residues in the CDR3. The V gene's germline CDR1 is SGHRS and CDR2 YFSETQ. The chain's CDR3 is CASSLFGALESTEAFF. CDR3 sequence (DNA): TGCGCCAGCAGCTTGTTCGGGGCTCTCGAATCCACTGAAGCTTTCTTT. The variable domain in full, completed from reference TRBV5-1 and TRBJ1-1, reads KAGVTQTPRYLIKTRGQQVTLSCSPISGHRSVSWYQQTPGQGLQFLFEYFSETQRNKGNFPGRFSGRQFSNSRSEMNVSTLELGDSALYLCASSLFGALESTEAFFGQGTRLTVV.

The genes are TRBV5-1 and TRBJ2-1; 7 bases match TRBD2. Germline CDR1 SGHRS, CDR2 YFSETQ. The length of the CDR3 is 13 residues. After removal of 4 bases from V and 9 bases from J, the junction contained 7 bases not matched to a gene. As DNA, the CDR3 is TGCGCCAGCAGCCGAGCGGGGAGCACTGAGCAGTTCTTC. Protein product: CASSRAGSTEQFF.

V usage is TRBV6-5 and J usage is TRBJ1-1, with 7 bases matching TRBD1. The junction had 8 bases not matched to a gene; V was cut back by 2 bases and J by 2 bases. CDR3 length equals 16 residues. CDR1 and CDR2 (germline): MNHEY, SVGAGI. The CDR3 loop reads CASSYNRGSGNTEAFF. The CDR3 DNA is TGTGCCAGCAGTTACAACAGGGGTTCGGGAAACACTGAAGCTTTCTTT.

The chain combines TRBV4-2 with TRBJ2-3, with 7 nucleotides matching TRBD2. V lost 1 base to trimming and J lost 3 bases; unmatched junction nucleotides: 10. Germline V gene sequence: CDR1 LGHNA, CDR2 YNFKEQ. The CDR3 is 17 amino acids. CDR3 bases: TGTGCCAGCAGCCAAGGGGAGGGAAGGACAACGACAGATACGCAGTATTTT. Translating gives CASSQGEGRTTTDTQYF.

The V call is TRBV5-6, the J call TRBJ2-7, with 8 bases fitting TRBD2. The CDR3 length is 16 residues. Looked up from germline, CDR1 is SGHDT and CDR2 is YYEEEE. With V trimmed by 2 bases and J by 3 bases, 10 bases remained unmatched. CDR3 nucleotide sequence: TGTGCCAGCAGCTTCCAATTAGCGGGACGGATCTACGAGCAGTACTTC. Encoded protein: CASSFQLAGRIYEQYF. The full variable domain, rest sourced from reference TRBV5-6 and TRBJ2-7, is DAGVTQSPTHLIKTRGQQVTLRCSPKSGHDTVSWYQQALGQGPQFIFQYYEEEERQRGNFPDRFSGHQFPNYSSELNVNALLLGDSALYLCASSFQLAGRIYEQYFGPGTRLTVT.

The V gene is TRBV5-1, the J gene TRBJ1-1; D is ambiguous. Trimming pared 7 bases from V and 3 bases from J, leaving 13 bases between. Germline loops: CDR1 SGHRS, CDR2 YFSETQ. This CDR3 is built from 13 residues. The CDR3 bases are TGCGCCAGCGGCGATCAGAGGGACACTGAAGCTTTCTTT. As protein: CASGDQRDTEAFF.

The CDR3 DNA is TGTGCCAGCAGCCGGGGGGTTGAAAAACTGTTTTTT. It codes for CASSRGVEKLFF. This chain connects TRBV28 to TRBJ1-4; D might be TRBD1 (5 bases). The CDR3 length is 12 residues. CDR1 MDHEN and CDR2 SYDVKM come from the germline V gene. V was cut by 6 bases and J by 7 bases, with 9 bases left in between.

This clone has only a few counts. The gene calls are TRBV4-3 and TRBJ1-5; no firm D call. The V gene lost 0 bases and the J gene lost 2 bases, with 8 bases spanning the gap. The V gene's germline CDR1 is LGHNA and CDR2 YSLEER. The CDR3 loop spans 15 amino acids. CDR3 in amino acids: CASSQDPVGNQPQHF. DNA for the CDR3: TGCGCCAGCAGCCAAGACCCAGTGGGCAATCAGCCCCAGCATTTT.

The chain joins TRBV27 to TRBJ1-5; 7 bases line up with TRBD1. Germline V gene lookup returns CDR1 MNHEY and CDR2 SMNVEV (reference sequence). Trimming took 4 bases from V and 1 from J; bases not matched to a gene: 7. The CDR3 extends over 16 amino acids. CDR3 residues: CASSSRQGGSNQPQHF. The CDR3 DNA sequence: TGTGCCAGCAGTTCCCGACAGGGAGGAAGCAATCAGCCCCAGCATTTT.

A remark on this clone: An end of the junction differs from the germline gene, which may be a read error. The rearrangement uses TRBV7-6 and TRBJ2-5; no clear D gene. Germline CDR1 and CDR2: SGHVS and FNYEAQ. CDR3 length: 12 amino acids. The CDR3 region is CASSLPQKTQYF. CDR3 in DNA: TGTGCCAGCAGCTTACCCCAAAAGACCCAGTACTTC.

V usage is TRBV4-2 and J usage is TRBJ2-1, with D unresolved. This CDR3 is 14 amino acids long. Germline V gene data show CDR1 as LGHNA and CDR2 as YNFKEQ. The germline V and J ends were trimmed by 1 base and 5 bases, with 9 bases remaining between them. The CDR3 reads CASSQVARNNEQFF. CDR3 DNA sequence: TGTGCCAGCAGCCAAGTCGCGCGGAACAATGAGCAGTTCTTC.

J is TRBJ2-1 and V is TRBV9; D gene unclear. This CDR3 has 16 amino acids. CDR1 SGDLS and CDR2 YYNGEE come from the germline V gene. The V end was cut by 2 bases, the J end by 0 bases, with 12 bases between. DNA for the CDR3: TGTGCCAGCAGCGTCGACCCTTTAAACTCCTACAATGAGCAGTTCTTC. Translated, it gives CASSVDPLNSYNEQFF.

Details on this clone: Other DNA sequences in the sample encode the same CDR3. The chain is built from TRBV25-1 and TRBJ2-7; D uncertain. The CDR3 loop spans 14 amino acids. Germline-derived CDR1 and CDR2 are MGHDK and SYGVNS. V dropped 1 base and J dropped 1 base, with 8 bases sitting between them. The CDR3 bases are TGTGCCAGCAGTGAATGGGCAGGTTCCTACGAGCAGTACTTC. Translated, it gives CASSEWAGSYEQYF.

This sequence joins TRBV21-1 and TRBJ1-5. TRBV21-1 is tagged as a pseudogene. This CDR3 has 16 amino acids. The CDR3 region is CASSNTSRGCNQPQHF. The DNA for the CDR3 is TGTGCCAGCAGCAATACATCGAGAGGTTGCAATCAGCCCCAGCATTTT.

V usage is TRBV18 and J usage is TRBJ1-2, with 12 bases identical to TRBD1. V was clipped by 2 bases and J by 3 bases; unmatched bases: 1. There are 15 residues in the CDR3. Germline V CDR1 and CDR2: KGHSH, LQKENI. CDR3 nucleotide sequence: TGTGCCAGCTCACCAGGGACAGGGGGCGACTATGGCTACACCTTC. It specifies CASSPGTGGDYGYTF.

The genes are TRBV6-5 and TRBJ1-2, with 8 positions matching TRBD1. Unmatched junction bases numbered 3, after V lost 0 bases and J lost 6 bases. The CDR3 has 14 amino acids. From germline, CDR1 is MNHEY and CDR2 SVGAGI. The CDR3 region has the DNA TGTGCCAGCAGTTACTCGACAGGGGATAATGGCTACACCTTC. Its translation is CASSYSTGDNGYTF.

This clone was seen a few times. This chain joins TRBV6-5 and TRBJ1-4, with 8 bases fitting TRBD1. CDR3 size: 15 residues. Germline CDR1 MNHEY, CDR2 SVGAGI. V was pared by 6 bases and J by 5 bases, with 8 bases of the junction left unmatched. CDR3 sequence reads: CASSLGQAKNEKLFF. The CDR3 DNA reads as TGTGCCAGCAGCCTGGGACAGGCCAAGAATGAAAAACTGTTTTTT.

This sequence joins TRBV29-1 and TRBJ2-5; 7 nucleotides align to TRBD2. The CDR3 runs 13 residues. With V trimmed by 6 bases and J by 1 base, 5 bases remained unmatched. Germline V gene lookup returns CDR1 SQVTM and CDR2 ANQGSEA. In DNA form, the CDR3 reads TGCAGCGTGGGAGGGGATATCCAAGAGACCCAGTACTTC. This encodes CSVGGDIQETQYF.

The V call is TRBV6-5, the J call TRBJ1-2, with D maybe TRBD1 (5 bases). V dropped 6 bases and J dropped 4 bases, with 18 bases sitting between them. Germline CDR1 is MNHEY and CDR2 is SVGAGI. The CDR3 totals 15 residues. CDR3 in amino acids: CASSLQAYSTYGYTF. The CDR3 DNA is TGTGCCAGCAGCTTACAGGCTTATTCTACCTATGGCTACACCTTC.

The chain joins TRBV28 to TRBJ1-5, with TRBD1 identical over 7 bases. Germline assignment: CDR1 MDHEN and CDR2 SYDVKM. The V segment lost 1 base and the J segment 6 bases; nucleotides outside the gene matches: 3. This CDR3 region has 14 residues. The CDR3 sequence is CASSLSGGGQPQHF. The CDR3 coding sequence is TGTGCCAGCAGTTTATCAGGGGGGGGTCAGCCCCAGCATTTT.

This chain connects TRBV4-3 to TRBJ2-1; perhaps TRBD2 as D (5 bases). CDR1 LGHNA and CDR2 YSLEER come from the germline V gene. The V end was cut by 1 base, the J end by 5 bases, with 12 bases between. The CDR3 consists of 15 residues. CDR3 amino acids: CASSQGTRLDNEQFF. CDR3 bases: TGCGCCAGCAGCCAAGGAACTAGATTGGACAATGAGCAGTTCTTC.

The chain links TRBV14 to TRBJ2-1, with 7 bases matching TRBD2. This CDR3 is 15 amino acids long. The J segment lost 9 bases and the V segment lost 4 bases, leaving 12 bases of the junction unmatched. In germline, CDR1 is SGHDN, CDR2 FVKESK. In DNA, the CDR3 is TGTGCCAGCAGCCCCAGCGGGAAACCTTGGGGTGAGCAGTTCTTC. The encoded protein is CASSPSGKPWGEQFF.